This T cell receptor (beta chain) originates from a study of CD8+ T cells in alopecia areata. About the research overall: The SALT score measured affected scalp surface percentage in treated patients.

Sequencing templates came from extracted RNA that was reverse transcribed into cDNA. Produced via immunoSEQ multiplex PCR; TCRdb's table is partial and in-frame only. Among 150,000 to 200,000 clones listed, about 65% were seen once. The CDR3 loop spans 15 amino acids. Germline V gene data show CDR1 as LNHDA and CDR2 as SQIVND (reference sequence). Unmatched junction bases numbered 9, after V lost 5 bases and J lost 8 bases. As for treatment: oral pan-JAK inhibitor, 5-10 mg twice daily. There are a few counts of this clone. The chain is built from TRBV19 and TRBJ2-1; 10 nucleotides agree with TRBD1. The TCR was taken from a human donor with alopecia areata. The material sequenced was CD4+ T cells sorted from blood, taken between weeks 47 and 50, from a patient treated with tofacitinib. CDR3 nucleotide sequence: TGTGCCAGTAGTTCAGACAGGGGGCGGTTCGATGAGCAGTTCTTC. This gives the protein CASSSDRGRFDEQFF.